A single TCR beta chain is shown here with its context. Germline-derived CDR1 and CDR2 are WNHNN and SYGVQD (reference sequence). The CDR3 covers 14 residues. Trimming shortened V by 0 bases and J by 3 bases, and 9 bases separated the two germline ends. The data belong to a study of preoperative IRX-2 immunotherapy in early breast cancer. Clones were read by immunoSEQ multiplex PCR, and TCRdb kept only the in-frame ones, dropping some. The table shows fewer than 30,000 clones, with roughly 89% occurring only once. Documented treatment: preoperative locoregional IRX-2 cytokine immunotherapy. The source of this sequence is a human donor with breast cancer. The rearrangement links TRBV10-1 to TRBJ2-7, with unresolved D. The material was obtained from a patient treated with IRX-2 immunotherapy. The CDR3 sequence is CASSESGVVYEQYF. The CDR3 bases are TGCGCCAGCAGTGAGTCGGGTGTCGTCTACGAGCAGTACTTC.